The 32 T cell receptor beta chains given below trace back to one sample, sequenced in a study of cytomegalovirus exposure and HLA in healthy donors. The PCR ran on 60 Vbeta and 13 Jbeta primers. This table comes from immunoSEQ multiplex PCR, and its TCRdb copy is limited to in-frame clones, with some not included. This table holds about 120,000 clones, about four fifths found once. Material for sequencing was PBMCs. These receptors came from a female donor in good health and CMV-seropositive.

CDR3 in DNA: TGTGCCAGCAGCTTAATGGCAGGGGCTCTGAATGAGCAGTTCTTC. Residues: CASSLMAGALNEQFF. This chain uses TRBV7-9 with TRBJ2-1, with TRBD1 as a possible D gene (6 bases). With 2 bases removed from V and 7 bases from J, the gap between germline ends came to 15 bases. From germline, CDR1 is SEHNR and CDR2 FQNEAQ (reference sequence). CDR3 length: 15 residues.

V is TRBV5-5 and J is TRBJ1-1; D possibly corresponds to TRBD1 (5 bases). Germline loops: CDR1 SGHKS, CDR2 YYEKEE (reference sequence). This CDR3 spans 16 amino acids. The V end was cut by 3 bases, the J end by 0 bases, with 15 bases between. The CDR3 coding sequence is TGTGCCAGCAGCTCGACAGCTTGGAAAATGAACACTGAAGCTTTCTTT. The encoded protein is CASSSTAWKMNTEAFF.

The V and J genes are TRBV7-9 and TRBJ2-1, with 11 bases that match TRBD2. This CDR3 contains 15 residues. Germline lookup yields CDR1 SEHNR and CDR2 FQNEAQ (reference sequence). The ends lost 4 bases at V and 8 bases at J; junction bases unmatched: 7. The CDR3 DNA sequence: TGTGCCAGCAGCTCGCGAGGGACTAGCGGCCATGAGCAGTTCTTC. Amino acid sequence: CASSSRGTSGHEQFF.

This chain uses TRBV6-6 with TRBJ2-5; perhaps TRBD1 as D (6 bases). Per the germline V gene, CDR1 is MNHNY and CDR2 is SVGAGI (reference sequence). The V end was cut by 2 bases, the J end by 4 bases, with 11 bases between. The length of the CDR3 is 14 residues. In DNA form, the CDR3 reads TGTGCCAGCAGTTACCGCCAGGGGATAGAGACCCAGTACTTC. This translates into CASSYRQGIETQYF.

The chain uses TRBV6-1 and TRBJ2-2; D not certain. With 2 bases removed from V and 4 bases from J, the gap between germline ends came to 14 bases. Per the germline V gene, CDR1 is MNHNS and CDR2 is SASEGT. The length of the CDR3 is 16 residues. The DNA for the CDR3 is TGTGCCAGCAGTGAATACCCCTCCTGGAGCACCGGGGAGCTGTTTTTT. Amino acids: CASSEYPSWSTGELFF.

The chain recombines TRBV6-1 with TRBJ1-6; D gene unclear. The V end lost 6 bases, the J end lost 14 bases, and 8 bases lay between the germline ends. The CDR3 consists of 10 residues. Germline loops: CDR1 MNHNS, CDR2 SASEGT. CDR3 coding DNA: TGTGCCAGCAGAAACGTAGCCCTCCACTTT. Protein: CASRNVALHF.

DNA for the CDR3: TGTGCCAGCAGCTTAGCTGGCAGTGGGCTATATGGCTACACCTTC. It yields the protein CASSLAGSGLYGYTF. The V gene is TRBV7-9, the J gene TRBJ1-2; no firm D call. This CDR3 has 15 residues. Per germline, CDR1 SEHNR and CDR2 FQNEAQ (reference sequence). The V gene lost 0 bases and the J gene lost 5 bases, with 13 bases spanning the gap.

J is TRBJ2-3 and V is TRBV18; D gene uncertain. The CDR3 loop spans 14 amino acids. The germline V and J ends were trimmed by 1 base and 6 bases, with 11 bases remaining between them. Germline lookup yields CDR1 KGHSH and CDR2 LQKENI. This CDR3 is CASSPQIEADTQYF. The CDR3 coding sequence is TGTGCCAGCTCACCACAAATCGAAGCGGATACGCAGTATTTT.

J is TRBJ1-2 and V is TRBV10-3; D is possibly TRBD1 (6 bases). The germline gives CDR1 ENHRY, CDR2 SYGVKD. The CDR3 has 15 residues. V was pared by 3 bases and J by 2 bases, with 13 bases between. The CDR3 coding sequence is TGTGCCATCAGTGATCGGTGGACAGCCAACTATGGCTACACCTTC. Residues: CAISDRWTANYGYTF.

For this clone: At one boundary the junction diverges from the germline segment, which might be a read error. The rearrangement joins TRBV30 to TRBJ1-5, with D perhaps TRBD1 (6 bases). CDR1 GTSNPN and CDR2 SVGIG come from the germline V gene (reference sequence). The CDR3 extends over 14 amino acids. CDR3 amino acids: CTWDGQYSNQPQHF. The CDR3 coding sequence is TGTACCTGGGACGGACAGTATAGCAATCAGCCCCAGCATTTT.

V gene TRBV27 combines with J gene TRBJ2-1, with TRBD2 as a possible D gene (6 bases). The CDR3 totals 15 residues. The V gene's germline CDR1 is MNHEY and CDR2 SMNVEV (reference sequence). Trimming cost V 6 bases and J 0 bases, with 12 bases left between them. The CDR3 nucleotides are TGTGCCAGCAGGAGCGGACTAAGCTCCTACAATGAGCAGTTCTTC. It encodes CASRSGLSSYNEQFF.

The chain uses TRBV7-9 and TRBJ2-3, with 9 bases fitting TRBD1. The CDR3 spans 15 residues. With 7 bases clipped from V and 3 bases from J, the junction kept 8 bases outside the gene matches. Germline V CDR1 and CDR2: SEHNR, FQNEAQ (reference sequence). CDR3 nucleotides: TGTGCCAGCACCAGAACGGGACAGGGAACAGATACGCAGTATTTT. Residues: CASTRTGQGTDTQYF.

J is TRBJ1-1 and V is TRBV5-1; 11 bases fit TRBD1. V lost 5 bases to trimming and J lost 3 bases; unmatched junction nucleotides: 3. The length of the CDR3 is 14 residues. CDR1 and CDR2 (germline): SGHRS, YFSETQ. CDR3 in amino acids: CASRDRGRYTEAFF. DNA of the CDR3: TGCGCCAGCAGGGACAGGGGGCGTTACACTGAAGCTTTCTTT.

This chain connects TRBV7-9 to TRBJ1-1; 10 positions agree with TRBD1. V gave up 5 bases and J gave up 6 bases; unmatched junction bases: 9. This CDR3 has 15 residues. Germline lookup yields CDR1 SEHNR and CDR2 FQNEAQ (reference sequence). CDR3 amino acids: CASSPGATGGSEAFF. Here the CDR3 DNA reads TGTGCCAGCAGCCCTGGGGCGACAGGGGGCTCTGAAGCTTTCTTT.

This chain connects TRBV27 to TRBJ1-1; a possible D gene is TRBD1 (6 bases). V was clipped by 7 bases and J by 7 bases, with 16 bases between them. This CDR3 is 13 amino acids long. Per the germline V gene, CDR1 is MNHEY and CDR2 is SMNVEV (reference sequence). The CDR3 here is CASKKRDTHEAFF. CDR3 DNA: TGTGCCAGCAAAAAACGGGACACCCATGAAGCTTTCTTT.

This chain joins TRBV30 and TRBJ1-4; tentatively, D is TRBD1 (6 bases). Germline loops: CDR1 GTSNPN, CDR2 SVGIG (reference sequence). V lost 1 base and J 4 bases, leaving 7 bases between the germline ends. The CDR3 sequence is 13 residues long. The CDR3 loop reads CAWSGQVNEKLFF. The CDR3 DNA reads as TGTGCCTGGAGTGGACAGGTTAATGAAAAACTGTTTTTT.

CDR3 nucleotide sequence: TGTGCCAGCAGCTTCGGGACAGGGGATGGCTACACCTTC. Encoded protein: CASSFGTGDGYTF. The genes are TRBV7-2 and TRBJ1-2, with TRBD1 matching 10 bases. In germline, CDR1 is SGHTA, CDR2 FQGNSA. The CDR3 is 13 residues long. The trim removed 3 bases at V and 6 bases at J, leaving 1 base unmatched.

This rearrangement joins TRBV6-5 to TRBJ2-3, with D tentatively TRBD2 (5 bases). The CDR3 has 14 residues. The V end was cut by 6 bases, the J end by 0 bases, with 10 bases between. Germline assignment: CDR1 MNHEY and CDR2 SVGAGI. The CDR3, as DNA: TGTGCCAGCAGCTGGACTCTTAGCACAGATACGCAGTATTTT. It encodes CASSWTLSTDTQYF.

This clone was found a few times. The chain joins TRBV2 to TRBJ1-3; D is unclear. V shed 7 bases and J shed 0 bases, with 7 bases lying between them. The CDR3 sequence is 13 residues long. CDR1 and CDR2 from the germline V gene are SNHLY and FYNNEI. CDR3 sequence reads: CASTRNSGNTIYF. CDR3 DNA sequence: TGTGCCAGCACGAGGAACTCTGGAAACACCATATATTTT.

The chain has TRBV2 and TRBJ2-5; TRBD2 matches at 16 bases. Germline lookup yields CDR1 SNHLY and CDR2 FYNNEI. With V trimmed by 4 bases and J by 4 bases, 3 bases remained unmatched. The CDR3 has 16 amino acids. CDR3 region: CASSAGLAGGAETQYF. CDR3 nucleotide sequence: TGTGCCAGCAGTGCGGGACTAGCGGGGGGGGCAGAGACCCAGTACTTC.

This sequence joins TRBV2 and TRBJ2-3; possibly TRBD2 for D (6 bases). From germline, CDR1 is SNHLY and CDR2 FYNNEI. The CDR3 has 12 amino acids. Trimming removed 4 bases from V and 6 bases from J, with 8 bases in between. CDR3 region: CASSVEGDTQYF. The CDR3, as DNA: TGTGCCAGCAGTGTGGAGGGGGATACGCAGTATTTT. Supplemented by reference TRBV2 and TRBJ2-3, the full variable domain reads EPEVTQTPSHQVTQMGQEVILRCVPISNHLYFYWYRQILGQKVEFLVSFYNNEISEKSEIFDDQFSVERPDGSNFTLKIRSTKLEDSAMYFCASSVEGDTQYFGPGTRLTVL.

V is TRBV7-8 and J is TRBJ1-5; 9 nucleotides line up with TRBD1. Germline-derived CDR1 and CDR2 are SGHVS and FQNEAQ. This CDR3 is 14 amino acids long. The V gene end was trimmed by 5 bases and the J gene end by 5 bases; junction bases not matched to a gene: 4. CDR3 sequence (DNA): TGTGCCAGCAGCGCCGGACAGGGGTATCAGCCCCAGCATTTT. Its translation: CASSAGQGYQPQHF.

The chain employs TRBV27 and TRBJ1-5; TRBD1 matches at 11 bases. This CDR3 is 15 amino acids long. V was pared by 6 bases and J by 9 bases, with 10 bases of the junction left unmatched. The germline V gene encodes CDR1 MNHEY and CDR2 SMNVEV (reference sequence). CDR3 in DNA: TGTGCCAGCAGCCCCGGGACAGGGGGTAATGGGCCCCAGCATTTT. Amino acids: CASSPGTGGNGPQHF.

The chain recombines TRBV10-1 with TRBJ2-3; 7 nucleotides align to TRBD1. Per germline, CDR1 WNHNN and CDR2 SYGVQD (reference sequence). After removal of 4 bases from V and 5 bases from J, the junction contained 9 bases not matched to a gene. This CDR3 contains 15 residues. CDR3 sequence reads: CASSGATGWEDTQYF. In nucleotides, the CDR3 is TGCGCCAGCAGTGGGGCGACAGGGTGGGAAGATACGCAGTATTTT.

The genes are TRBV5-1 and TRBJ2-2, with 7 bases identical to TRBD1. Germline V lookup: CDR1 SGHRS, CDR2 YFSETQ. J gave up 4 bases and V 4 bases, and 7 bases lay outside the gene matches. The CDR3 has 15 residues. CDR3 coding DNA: TGCGCCAGCAGCCCAACTACAGGGGTCACCGGGGAGCTGTTTTTT. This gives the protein CASSPTTGVTGELFF.

The CDR3 loop is CASSQNQGAAGYTF. As DNA, the CDR3 is TGTGCCAGCAGCCAGAATCAAGGCGCGGCCGGCTACACCTTC. The chain is built from TRBV7-8 and TRBJ1-2, with unresolved D. Germline CDR1 SGHVS, CDR2 FQNEAQ. The CDR3 covers 14 residues. The V end lost 5 bases, the J end lost 8 bases, and 18 bases lay between the germline ends.

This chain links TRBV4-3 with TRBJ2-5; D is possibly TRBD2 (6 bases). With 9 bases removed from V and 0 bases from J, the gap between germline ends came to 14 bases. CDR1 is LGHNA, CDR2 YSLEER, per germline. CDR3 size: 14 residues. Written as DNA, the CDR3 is TGCGCCAGGGGGGACTCCATGTACCAAGAGACCCAGTACTTC. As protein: CARGDSMYQETQYF.

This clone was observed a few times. CDR3 loop: CASSQERGNTEAFF. The CDR3 DNA follows: TGTGCCAGCAGCCAAGAGAGAGGGAACACTGAAGCTTTCTTT. V is TRBV4-2 and J is TRBJ1-1; D gene ambiguous. V was shortened by 0 bases and J by 1 base, with 6 bases between the two germline ends. The germline V gene has CDR1 LGHNA and CDR2 YNFKEQ. The CDR3 is 14 amino acids.

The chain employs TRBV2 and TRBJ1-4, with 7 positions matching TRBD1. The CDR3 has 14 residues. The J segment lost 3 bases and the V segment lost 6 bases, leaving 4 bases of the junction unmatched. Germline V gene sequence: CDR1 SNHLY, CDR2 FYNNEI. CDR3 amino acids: CASSQGQANEKLFF. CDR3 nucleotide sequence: TGTGCCAGCAGCCAAGGACAGGCTAATGAAAAACTGTTTTTT.

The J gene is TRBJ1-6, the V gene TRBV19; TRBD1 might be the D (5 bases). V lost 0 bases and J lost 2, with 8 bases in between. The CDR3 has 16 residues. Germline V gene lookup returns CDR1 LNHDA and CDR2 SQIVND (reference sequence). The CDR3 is CASSIEGTAYNSPLHF. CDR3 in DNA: TGTGCCAGTAGTATAGAAGGGACTGCCTATAATTCACCCCTCCACTTT.

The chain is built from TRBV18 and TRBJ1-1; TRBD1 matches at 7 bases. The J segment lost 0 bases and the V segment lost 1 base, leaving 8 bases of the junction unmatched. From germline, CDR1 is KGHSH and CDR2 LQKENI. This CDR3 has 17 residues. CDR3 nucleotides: TGTGCCAGCTCACCACAGGGGGCGGCCCTGATGAACACTGAAGCTTTCTTT. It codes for CASSPQGAALMNTEAFF.

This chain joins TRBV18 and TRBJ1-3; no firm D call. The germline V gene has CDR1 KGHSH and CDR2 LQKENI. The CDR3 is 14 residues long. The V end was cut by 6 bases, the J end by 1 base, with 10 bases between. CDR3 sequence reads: CASSPDLSGNTIYF. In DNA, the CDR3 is TGTGCCAGCTCCCCGGACTTATCTGGAAACACCATATATTTT.